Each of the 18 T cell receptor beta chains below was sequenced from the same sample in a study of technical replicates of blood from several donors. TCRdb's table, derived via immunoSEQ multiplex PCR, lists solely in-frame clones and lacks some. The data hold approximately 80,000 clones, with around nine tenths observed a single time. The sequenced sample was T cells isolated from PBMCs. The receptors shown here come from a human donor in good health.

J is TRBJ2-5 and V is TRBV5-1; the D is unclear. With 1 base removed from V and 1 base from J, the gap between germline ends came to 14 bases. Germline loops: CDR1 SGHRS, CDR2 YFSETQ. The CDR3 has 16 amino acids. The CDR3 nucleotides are TGCGCCAGCAGCTTGTCAGCGCTACGTCCCCAAGAGACCCAGTACTTC. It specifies CASSLSALRPQETQYF.

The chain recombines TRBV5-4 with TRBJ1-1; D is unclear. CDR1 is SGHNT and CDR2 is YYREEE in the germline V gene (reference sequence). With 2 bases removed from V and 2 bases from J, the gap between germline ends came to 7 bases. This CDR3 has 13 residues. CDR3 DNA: TGTGCCAGCAGCTTTGGGCGAAACACTGAAGCTTTCTTT. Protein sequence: CASSFGRNTEAFF.

The DNA for the CDR3 is TGTGCCATCAGTGAGGATCCAGGGGCAGAAGCTTTCTTT. This codes for CAISEDPGAEAFF. The V gene is TRBV10-3, the J gene TRBJ1-1; perhaps TRBD1 as D (6 bases). V shed 2 bases and J shed 8 bases, with 12 bases lying between them. Per germline, CDR1 ENHRY and CDR2 SYGVKD. The CDR3 has 13 residues.

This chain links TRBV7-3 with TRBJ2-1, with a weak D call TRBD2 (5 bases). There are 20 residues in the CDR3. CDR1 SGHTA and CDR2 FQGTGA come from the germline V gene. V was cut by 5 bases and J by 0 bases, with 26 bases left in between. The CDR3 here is CASSPYPWYSRGSSYNEQFF. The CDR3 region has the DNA TGTGCCAGCAGCCCCTACCCATGGTATAGTCGTGGGAGCTCCTACAATGAGCAGTTCTTC.

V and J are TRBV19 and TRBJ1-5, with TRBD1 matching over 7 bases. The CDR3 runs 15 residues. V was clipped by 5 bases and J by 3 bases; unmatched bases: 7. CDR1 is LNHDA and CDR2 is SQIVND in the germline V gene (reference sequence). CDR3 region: CASSWGQIYNQPQHF. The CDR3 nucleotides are TGTGCCAGTAGTTGGGGACAGATATACAATCAGCCCCAGCATTTT.

CDR3 amino acids: CASSGGTGYEQYF. The CDR3, as DNA: TGTGCCAGCAGCGGAGGGACAGGCTACGAGCAGTACTTC. The J gene is TRBJ2-7, the V gene TRBV27; TRBD1 matches at 8 bases. Germline trimming cut 6 bases from V and 3 bases from J; bases unmatched to any gene: 4. CDR3 length: 13 amino acids. The germline V gene has CDR1 MNHEY and CDR2 SMNVEV (reference sequence).

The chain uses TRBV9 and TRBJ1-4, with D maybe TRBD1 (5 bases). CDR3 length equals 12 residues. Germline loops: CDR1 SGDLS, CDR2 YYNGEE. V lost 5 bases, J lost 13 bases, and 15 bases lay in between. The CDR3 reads CASSRGGDGLFF. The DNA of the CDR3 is TGTGCCAGCAGTAGGGGAGGGGACGGACTGTTTTTT. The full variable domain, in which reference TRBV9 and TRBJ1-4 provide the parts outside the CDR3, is DSGVTQTPKHLITATGQRVTLRCSPRSGDLSVYWYQQSLDQGLQFLIQYYNGEERAKGNILERFSAQQFPDLHSELNLSSLELGDSALYFCASSRGGDGLFFGSGTQLSVL.

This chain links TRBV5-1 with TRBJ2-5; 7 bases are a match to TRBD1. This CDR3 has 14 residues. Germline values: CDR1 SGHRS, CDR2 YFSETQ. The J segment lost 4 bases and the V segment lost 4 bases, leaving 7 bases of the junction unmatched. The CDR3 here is CASSLGTAAETQYF. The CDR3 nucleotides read TGCGCCAGCAGCCTCGGGACAGCGGCAGAGACCCAGTACTTC.

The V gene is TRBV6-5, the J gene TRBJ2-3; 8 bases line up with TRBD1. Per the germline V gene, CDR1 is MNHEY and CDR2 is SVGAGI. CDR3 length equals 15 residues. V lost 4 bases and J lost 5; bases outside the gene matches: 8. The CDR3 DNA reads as TGTGCCAGCAGTTCCGGGACAGGAGCAGGAGATACGCAGTATTTT. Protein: CASSSGTGAGDTQYF.

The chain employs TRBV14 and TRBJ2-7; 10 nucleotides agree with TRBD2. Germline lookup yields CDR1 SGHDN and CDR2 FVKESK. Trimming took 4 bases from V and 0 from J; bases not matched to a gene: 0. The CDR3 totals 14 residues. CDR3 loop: CASSRTSGSYEQYF. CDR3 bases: TGTGCCAGCAGCCGGACTAGCGGCTCCTACGAGCAGTACTTC.

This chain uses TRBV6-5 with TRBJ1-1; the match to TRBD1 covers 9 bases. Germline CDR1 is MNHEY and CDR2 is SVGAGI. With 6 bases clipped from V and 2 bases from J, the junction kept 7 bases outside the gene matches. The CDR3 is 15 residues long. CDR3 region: CASSLQGAGNTEAFF. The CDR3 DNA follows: TGTGCCAGCAGCTTACAGGGGGCAGGTAACACTGAAGCTTTCTTT.

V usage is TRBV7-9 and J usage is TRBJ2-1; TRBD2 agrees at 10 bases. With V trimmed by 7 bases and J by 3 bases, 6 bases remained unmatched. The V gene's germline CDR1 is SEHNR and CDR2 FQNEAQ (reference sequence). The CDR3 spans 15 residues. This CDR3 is CASNHVAGGYNEQFF. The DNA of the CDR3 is TGTGCCAGCAACCATGTAGCGGGGGGCTACAATGAGCAGTTCTTC.

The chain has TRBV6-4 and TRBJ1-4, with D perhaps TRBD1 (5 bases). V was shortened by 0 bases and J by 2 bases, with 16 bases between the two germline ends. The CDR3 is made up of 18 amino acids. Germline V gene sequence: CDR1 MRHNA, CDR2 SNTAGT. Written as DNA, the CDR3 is TGTGCCAGCAGTGACTCGCGGACATCAGGACCCACTAATGAAAAACTGTTTTTT. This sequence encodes CASSDSRTSGPTNEKLFF.

The CDR3 DNA reads as TGTGCCAGCAGCCAGGGGGATCAGCCCCAGCATTTT. Translating gives CASSQGDQPQHF. The chain uses TRBV7-8 and TRBJ1-5; 7 nucleotides match TRBD1. This CDR3 has 12 amino acids. J was trimmed by 5 bases and V by 5 bases; bases with no gene match: 0. Germline V lookup: CDR1 SGHVS, CDR2 FQNEAQ.

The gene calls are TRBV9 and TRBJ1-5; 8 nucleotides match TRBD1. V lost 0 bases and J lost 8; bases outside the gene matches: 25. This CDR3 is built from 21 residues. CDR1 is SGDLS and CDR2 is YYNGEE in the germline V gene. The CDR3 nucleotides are TGTGCCAGCAGCGTAGAGGGTGCGACAGGGGTACGAATCTTGCGTGAAAAGCCCCAGCATTTT. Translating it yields CASSVEGATGVRILREKPQHF.

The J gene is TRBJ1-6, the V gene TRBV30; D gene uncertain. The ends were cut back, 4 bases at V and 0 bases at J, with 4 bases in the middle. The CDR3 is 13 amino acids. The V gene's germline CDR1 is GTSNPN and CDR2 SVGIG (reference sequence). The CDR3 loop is CAWMSSYNSPLHF. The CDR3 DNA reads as TGTGCCTGGATGAGCTCCTATAATTCACCCCTCCACTTT.

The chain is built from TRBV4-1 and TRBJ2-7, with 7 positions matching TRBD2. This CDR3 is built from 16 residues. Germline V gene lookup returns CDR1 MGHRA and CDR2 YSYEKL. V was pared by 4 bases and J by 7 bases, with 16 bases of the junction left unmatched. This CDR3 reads CASSRAAGATGGEQYF. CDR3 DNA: TGCGCCAGCAGCCGGGCGGCGGGAGCCACCGGGGGGGAGCAGTACTTC.

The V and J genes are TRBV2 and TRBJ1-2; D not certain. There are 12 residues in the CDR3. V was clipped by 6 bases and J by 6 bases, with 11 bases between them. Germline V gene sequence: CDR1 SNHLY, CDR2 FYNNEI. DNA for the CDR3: TGTGCCAGCAGCAGACGGGAAAATGGCTACACCTTC. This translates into CASSRRENGYTF.